The clone carrying this T cell receptor (beta chain) was picked up one time. The CDR3 loop spans 13 amino acids. V lost 3 bases and J lost 1, with 7 bases in between. CDR1 is SEHNR, CDR2 FQNEAQ, per germline (reference sequence). The protocol was immunoSEQ multiplex PCR, while the TCRdb copy is restricted to in-frame clones and leaves out a portion. This sample has about 82,000 clones, with approximately 82% found just once. The sample originates from a study of blood T cell repertoires in COVID-19. The rearrangement joins TRBV7-9 to TRBJ2-7, with a tentative D call TRBD1 (6 bases). The specimen sequenced was peripheral blood. The TCR comes from an older woman with acute or convalescent COVID-19. The CDR3 nucleotides are TGTGCCAGCAGCTTCGGACAGTCCTACGAGCAGTACTTC. Its protein is CASSFGQSYEQYF. Drawing the rest from reference TRBV7-9 and TRBJ2-7, the complete variable domain is DTGVSQNPRHKITKRGQNVTFRCDPISEHNRLYWYRQTLGQGPEFLTYFQNEAQLEKSRLLSDRFSAERPKGSFSTLEIQRTEQGDSAMYLCASSFGQSYEQYFGPGTRLTVT.